The rows below give T cell receptor beta chains drawn from one sample of a study of cytomegalovirus exposure and HLA in healthy donors. Sequencing was performed with immunoSEQ multiplex PCR; in TCRdb, only in-frame clones are kept and a portion is missing. The top ten clones hold less than 3.5% of a sample with roughly 110,000 clones, roughly 80% of them seen once. Input material: PBMCs. The origin of the receptors is a female donor in good health and CMV-seronegative. Both conserved end residues are part of each CDR3. The D gene is left open where the match is weak. Not all rows give a size; the values are once, few, many and, for expanded clones, a class.

CDR3 DNA: TGTGCCAGCAGTGACTCGGTAGGGGGCCTTGTAGCTTTCTTT
CDR3 protein: CASSDSVGGLVAFF
J gene: TRBJ1-1
clone size: once
V gene: TRBV2
D gene: TRBD1

CDR3 DNA: TGTTCCAGCACCCCGGGACTAGCGTGGGAGACCCAGTACTTC
CDR3 protein: CSSTPGLAWETQYF
J gene: TRBJ2-5
clone size: once
V gene: TRBV7-9
D gene: TRBD2

CDR3 DNA: TGTGCCATCAGTCTTCAACAGGGGGGAGAGACCCAGTACTTC
CDR3 protein: CAISLQQGGETQYF
J gene: TRBJ2-5
clone size: NA
V gene: TRBV10-3
D gene: TRBD1

CDR3 DNA: TGTGCCAGCAGTTCCGACAGTCATAGCAATCAGCCCCAGCATTTT
CDR3 protein: CASSSDSHSNQPQHF
J gene: TRBJ1-5
clone size: NA
V gene: TRBV27
D gene: NA

CDR3 DNA: TGTGCCAGCTCCCTAAGCTCCTATAATTCACCCCTCCACTTT
CDR3 protein: CASSLSSYNSPLHF
J gene: TRBJ1-6
clone size: NA
V gene: TRBV2
D gene: NA

CDR3 DNA: TGTGCCGTGACACAGGGAATTTATCAGCCCCAGCATTTT
CDR3 protein: CAVTQGIYQPQHF
J gene: TRBJ1-5
clone size: NA
V gene: TRBV19
D gene: NA

CDR3 DNA: TGCAGCGTTCCAAAACCAGGGAAAAGGTGGGAGACCCAGTACTTC
CDR3 protein: CSVPKPGKRWETQYF
J gene: TRBJ2-5
clone size: NA
V gene: TRBV29-1
D gene: NA

CDR3 DNA: TGTGCCAGCAGCTCAAGGGACAGTCGCGAGCAGTACTTC
CDR3 protein: CASSSRDSREQYF
J gene: TRBJ2-7
clone size: NA
V gene: TRBV5-4
D gene: TRBD1

CDR3 DNA: TGTGCCAGCCGGGGGACGTTGAACACTGAAGCTTTCTTT
CDR3 protein: CASRGTLNTEAFF
J gene: TRBJ1-1
clone size: NA
V gene: TRBV6-5
D gene: NA

CDR3 DNA: TGTGCCAGCAGTGACCGAGCAGGGAATGAAGCTTTCTTT
CDR3 protein: CASSDRAGNEAFF
J gene: TRBJ1-1
clone size: NA
V gene: TRBV6-4
D gene: NA

CDR3 DNA: TGTTCCAGCAGCTTAGGGGGGGGAGATCAGCCCCAGCATTTT
CDR3 protein: CSSSLGGGDQPQHF
J gene: TRBJ1-5
clone size: NA
V gene: TRBV7-9
D gene: NA

CDR3 DNA: TGTGCCAGCAGCCAACGTCGGGGGGACGAGCAGTACTTC
CDR3 protein: CASSQRRGDEQYF
J gene: TRBJ2-7
clone size: NA
V gene: TRBV4-2
D gene: TRBD2

CDR3 DNA: TGTGCCAGCAGTGAGGGGACAGAGAACACTGAAGCTTTCTTT
CDR3 protein: CASSEGTENTEAFF
J gene: TRBJ1-1
clone size: NA
V gene: TRBV6-1
D gene: TRBD1

CDR3 DNA: TGTGCCAGCAGCCAAGTTTCGTCGTCGGGTGCGCAGTACTTC
CDR3 protein: CASSQVSSSGAQYF
J gene: TRBJ2-7
clone size: NA
V gene: TRBV14
D gene: NA

CDR3 DNA: TGCGCCAGCAGCTCAACTGAACGGGAGCAGTTCTTC
CDR3 protein: CASSSTEREQFF
J gene: TRBJ2-1
clone size: NA
V gene: TRBV5-1
D gene: NA

CDR3 DNA: TGTGCCAGCAGCCCCGACCGGGGGGCGGGCGCTGAAGCTTTCTTT
CDR3 protein: CASSPDRGAGAEAFF
J gene: TRBJ1-1
clone size: NA
V gene: TRBV2
D gene: NA

CDR3 DNA: TGCAGCGTTGACTCGGGGGGGGCTGTCGCTTTCTTT
CDR3 protein: CSVDSGGAVAFF
J gene: TRBJ1-1
clone size: NA
V gene: TRBV29-1
D gene: NA

CDR3 DNA: TGTGCCAGCAGCCAAGAGTTGAGGGTTGTTAACTATGGCTACACCTTC
CDR3 protein: CASSQELRVVNYGYTF
J gene: TRBJ1-2
clone size: NA
V gene: TRBV4-2
D gene: NA

CDR3 DNA: TGCAGTGCTCGGGGCGGGGACACCATATATTTT
CDR3 protein: CSARGGDTIYF
J gene: TRBJ1-3
clone size: NA
V gene: TRBV20-1
D gene: NA

CDR3 DNA: TGTGCCAGCAGTTACTCGACAAGCGGGGGATACGAGCAGTACTTC
CDR3 protein: CASSYSTSGGYEQYF
J gene: TRBJ2-7
clone size: NA
V gene: TRBV6-6
D gene: TRBD2

CDR3 DNA: TGTGCCTGGAGTGACTCACCAAACATTCAGTACTTC
CDR3 protein: CAWSDSPNIQYF
J gene: TRBJ2-4
clone size: NA
V gene: TRBV30
D gene: NA

CDR3 DNA: TGTGCCAGCCCCGGGGAGCCGCTTGGCTACGAGCAGTACTTC
CDR3 protein: CASPGEPLGYEQYF
J gene: TRBJ2-7
clone size: NA
V gene: TRBV7-3
D gene: NA

CDR3 DNA: TGCGCCAGCAGTGAGGACACAGACTACGAGCAGTACTTC
CDR3 protein: CASSEDTDYEQYF
J gene: TRBJ2-7
clone size: NA
V gene: TRBV10-2
D gene: NA

CDR3 DNA: TGTGCCAGCAATCGACAACCTAATGAAAAACTGTTTTTT
CDR3 protein: CASNRQPNEKLFF
J gene: TRBJ1-4
clone size: NA
V gene: TRBV2
D gene: NA

CDR3 DNA: TGCGCCAGCAGCAGGGACAGGGTGAACACTGAAGCTTTCTTT
CDR3 protein: CASSRDRVNTEAFF
J gene: TRBJ1-1
clone size: few
V gene: TRBV10-1
D gene: TRBD1

CDR3 DNA: TGTGCCAGTAGTATCTCGGACAGGGTTTTAAGTCAGCCCCAGCATTTT
CDR3 protein: CASSISDRVLSQPQHF
J gene: TRBJ1-5
clone size: NA
V gene: TRBV19
D gene: TRBD1

CDR3 DNA: TGTGCCAGCAGCTTAGATACTTCGCAGCAGTACTTC
CDR3 protein: CASSLDTSQQYF
J gene: TRBJ2-7
clone size: NA
V gene: TRBV7-2
D gene: NA

CDR3 DNA: TGTGCCAGCAGCGTAGCGGTGGGCAGCGGATCCTACAATGAGCAGTTCTTC
CDR3 protein: CASSVAVGSGSYNEQFF
J gene: TRBJ2-1
clone size: NA
V gene: TRBV9
D gene: NA

CDR3 DNA: TGCAGCGTTGGAGGGAATGAGCAGTTCTTC
CDR3 protein: CSVGGNEQFF
J gene: TRBJ2-1
clone size: once
V gene: TRBV29-1
D gene: NA

CDR3 DNA: TGTGCCATCAGTGAGTCGAGGAGGTCATACTCTGGAAACACCATATATTTT
CDR3 protein: CAISESRRSYSGNTIYF
J gene: TRBJ1-3
clone size: few
V gene: TRBV10-3
D gene: NA

CDR3 DNA: TGTGCCAGCAGCTTGCCATCGGGACACATGAGCTACGAGCAGTACTTC
CDR3 protein: CASSLPSGHMSYEQYF
J gene: TRBJ2-7
clone size: few
V gene: TRBV5-8
D gene: NA

CDR3 DNA: TGTGCCAGCAGCGCATCCGGGGGGGCGGAGACCCAGTACTTC
CDR3 protein: CASSASGGAETQYF
J gene: TRBJ2-5
clone size: once
V gene: TRBV9
D gene: TRBD2

CDR3 DNA: TGTGCCAGACACAAACCAGACAAGTCCGCTGAAGCTTTCTTT
CDR3 protein: CARHKPDKSAEAFF
J gene: TRBJ1-1
clone size: NA
V gene: TRBV11-3
D gene: NA

CDR3 DNA: TGTGCCAGCAGCTTACCCCGGGACTCCAATGAGCAGTTCTTC
CDR3 protein: CASSLPRDSNEQFF
J gene: TRBJ2-1
clone size: NA
V gene: TRBV7-9
D gene: NA

CDR3 DNA: TGCGCCAGCAGCCAAGATGCGACTAGCACAGATACGCAGTATTTT
CDR3 protein: CASSQDATSTDTQYF
J gene: TRBJ2-3
clone size: NA
V gene: TRBV4-3
D gene: NA

CDR3 DNA: TGCGCCAGCAGTGAAATGACTAGCGCCGAGCAGTACTTC
CDR3 protein: CASSEMTSAEQYF
J gene: TRBJ2-7
clone size: NA
V gene: TRBV10-2
D gene: TRBD2

CDR3 DNA: TGTGCCAGCAGCAGGGAGCGGGGTGCAGATACGCAGTATTTT
CDR3 protein: CASSRERGADTQYF
J gene: TRBJ2-3
clone size: NA
V gene: TRBV13
D gene: TRBD2

CDR3 DNA: TGTGCCTGGAGTGAGACAGACAATCAGCCCCAGCATTTT
CDR3 protein: CAWSETDNQPQHF
J gene: TRBJ1-5
clone size: few
V gene: TRBV30
D gene: NA

CDR3 DNA: TGCGCCAGCAGCTCGGGGCCCGGGACAGACACCGGGGAGCTGTTTTTT
CDR3 protein: CASSSGPGTDTGELFF
J gene: TRBJ2-2
clone size: NA
V gene: TRBV5-1
D gene: TRBD1

CDR3 DNA: TGTGCCAGCAGCTCAGGACAGGGGGCCTACAATGAGCAGTTCTTC
CDR3 protein: CASSSGQGAYNEQFF
J gene: TRBJ2-1
clone size: once
V gene: TRBV7-7
D gene: TRBD1

CDR3 DNA: TGTGCCAGCAGCTTGAGCGTGGCGGACACTGAAGCTTTCTTT
CDR3 protein: CASSLSVADTEAFF
J gene: TRBJ1-1
clone size: NA
V gene: TRBV5-4
D gene: NA

CDR3 DNA: TGCGCCAGCAGCCAAGAGGGACAGGGGGACAATCAGCCCCAGCATTTT
CDR3 protein: CASSQEGQGDNQPQHF
J gene: TRBJ1-5
clone size: NA
V gene: TRBV4-1
D gene: TRBD1

CDR3 DNA: TGCGCCAGCAGCTTCGTAGGGGACATTCAGTACTTC
CDR3 protein: CASSFVGDIQYF
J gene: TRBJ2-4
clone size: NA
V gene: TRBV5-1
D gene: NA

CDR3 DNA: TGTGCCAGCTTAGGGGGAAACGGGGAGCTGTTTTTT
CDR3 protein: CASLGGNGELFF
J gene: TRBJ2-2
clone size: NA
V gene: TRBV28
D gene: NA

CDR3 DNA: TGTGCCAGCAGCTTTAGCCGGAACTATGGCTACACCTTC
CDR3 protein: CASSFSRNYGYTF
J gene: TRBJ1-2
clone size: NA
V gene: TRBV5-4
D gene: NA

CDR3 DNA: TGTGCCAGCAGCTTGCGTCGGGAGAGCACAGATACGCAGTATTTT
CDR3 protein: CASSLRRESTDTQYF
J gene: TRBJ2-3
clone size: once
V gene: TRBV5-4
D gene: NA

CDR3 DNA: TGCGCCAGCAGTGAGTCCGTTCGGCAGGGGGCCAATGAGCAGTTCTTC
CDR3 protein: CASSESVRQGANEQFF
J gene: TRBJ2-1
clone size: NA
V gene: TRBV10-2
D gene: TRBD1

CDR3 DNA: TGCGCCAGCAGCCTCGGGACAACCTACGAGCAGTACTTC
CDR3 protein: CASSLGTTYEQYF
J gene: TRBJ2-7
clone size: NA
V gene: TRBV5-1
D gene: NA

CDR3 DNA: TGCGCCAGCAGCTGGGAGACAGGGAACACTGAAGCTTTCTTT
CDR3 protein: CASSWETGNTEAFF
J gene: TRBJ1-1
clone size: NA
V gene: TRBV5-1
D gene: NA

CDR3 DNA: TGTGCCACCCTCCGACGTAGCGGGGGGGCCGCCGGGGCCAACGTCCTGACTTTC
CDR3 protein: CATLRRSGGAAGANVLTF
J gene: TRBJ2-6
clone size: NA
V gene: TRBV19
D gene: TRBD2

CDR3 DNA: TGCAGCGTTGAAGATCCTAAGCAAGAGACCCAGTACTTC
CDR3 protein: CSVEDPKQETQYF
J gene: TRBJ2-5
clone size: once
V gene: TRBV29-1
D gene: NA

CDR3 DNA: TGCGCCAGCAGCCATCCCGGGACAGGGGGCTACGAGCAGTACTTC
CDR3 protein: CASSHPGTGGYEQYF
J gene: TRBJ2-7
clone size: NA
V gene: TRBV4-1
D gene: TRBD1

CDR3 DNA: TGTGCCAGCAGCTCCCGGGACAGGAGTTTCTACGAGCAGTACTTC
CDR3 protein: CASSSRDRSFYEQYF
J gene: TRBJ2-7
clone size: NA
V gene: TRBV7-9
D gene: TRBD1